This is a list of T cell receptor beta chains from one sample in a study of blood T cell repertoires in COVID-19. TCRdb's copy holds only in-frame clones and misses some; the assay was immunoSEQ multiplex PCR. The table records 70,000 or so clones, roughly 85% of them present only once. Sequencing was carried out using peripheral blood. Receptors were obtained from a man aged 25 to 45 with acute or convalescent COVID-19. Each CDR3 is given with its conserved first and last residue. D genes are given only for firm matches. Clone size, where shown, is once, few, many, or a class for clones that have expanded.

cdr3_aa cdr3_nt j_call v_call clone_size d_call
CASSSASSYNEQFF TGCGCCAGCAGCTCCGCTAGCTCCTACAATGAGCAGTTCTTC TRBJ2-1 TRBV5-1 . .
CASSFWSSGGSETQYF TGTGCCAGCAGTTTTTGGTCGAGCGGGGGGTCGGAGACCCAGTACTTC TRBJ2-5 TRBV28 once TRBD2
CASSSSGYPYNEQFF TGTGCCAGCAGCTCCAGCGGATATCCCTACAATGAGCAGTTCTTC TRBJ2-1 TRBV7-3 few .
CASSEQGNTEAFF TGCGCCAGCAGCGAACAGGGAAACACTGAAGCTTTCTTT TRBJ1-1 TRBV5-1 . .
CASRNREEDTEAFF TGTGCCAGCAGAAACAGGGAAGAGGACACTGAAGCTTTCTTT TRBJ1-1 TRBV27 . .
CASSEQGPSPLHF TGTGCCAGCAGCGAACAGGGGCCTTCACCCCTCCACTTT TRBJ1-6 TRBV11-2 . TRBD1
CASRKAGGTDTQYF TGTGCCAGCAGAAAAGCGGGGGGCACAGATACGCAGTATTTT TRBJ2-3 TRBV3-1/TRBV3-2 . TRBD2
CASRGRGAYEQYF TGTGCCAGCAGAGGGAGGGGAGCCTACGAGCAGTACTTC TRBJ2-7 TRBV6-1 . TRBD2
CASSQDVAGAEGDTQYF TGTGCCAGCAGCCAAGACGTAGCGGGAGCTGAAGGAGATACGCAGTATTTT TRBJ2-3 TRBV3-1/TRBV3-2 . TRBD2
CASSFGANSPLHF TGTGCCAGCAGCTTTGGGGCAAATTCACCCCTCCACTTT TRBJ1-6 TRBV7-2 . .
CAWSVGGSDSPLHF TGTGCCTGGAGTGTTGGGGGCTCGGATTCACCCCTCCACTTT TRBJ1-6 TRBV30 . .
CASSQAPGQGASNYGYTF TGCGCCAGCAGCCAGGCACCGGGACAGGGGGCTTCTAACTATGGCTACACCTTC TRBJ1-2 TRBV4-1 . TRBD1
CASSPRDTTDTQYF TGTGCCAGCAGTCCCCGGGACACCACAGATACGCAGTATTTT TRBJ2-3 TRBV27 many .
CASSTSRSGRVNNEQFF TGTGCCAGTAGTACCTCCAGAAGCGGGAGGGTCAACAATGAGCAGTTCTTC TRBJ2-1 TRBV19 . TRBD2
CASSPGLAGGQETQYF TGTGCCAGCTCACCAGGCCTAGCGGGAGGGCAAGAGACCCAGTACTTC TRBJ2-5 TRBV18 . TRBD2
CASSLGGIRDTQYF TGTGCCAGCAGCTTGGGAGGGATACGGGATACGCAGTATTTT TRBJ2-3 TRBV5-5 . .
CASSMKGSAADQPQHF TGTGCCAGTAGTATGAAAGGCTCCGCCGCGGATCAGCCCCAGCATTTT TRBJ1-5 TRBV19 . .
CASSLGGLAGVDEQYF TGTGCCAGCAGCTTAGGGGGGCTAGCGGGAGTGGACGAGCAGTACTTC TRBJ2-7 TRBV7-2 . TRBD2
CASSQDPGTRGETQYF TGTGCCAGCAGCCAAGATCCCGGGACTCGGGGAGAGACCCAGTACTTC TRBJ2-5 TRBV4-2 . .
CASSLGGDGYTF TGTGCCAGCAGCCTAGGGGGCGATGGCTACACCTTC TRBJ1-2 TRBV6-5 few TRBD1
CASSFGPGNTIYF TGTGCCAGCAGTTTTGGCCCTGGAAACACCATATATTTT TRBJ1-3 TRBV12-3/TRBV12-4 few .
CASSIVGGNQPQHF TGTGCCAGTAGTATTGTAGGGGGCAATCAGCCCCAGCATTTT TRBJ1-5 TRBV19 . .
CASSIALAGGRDTQYF TGTGCCAGTAGTATCGCGCTAGCGGGGGGGCGGGATACGCAGTATTTT TRBJ2-3 TRBV19 once TRBD2
CASKRGENTEAFF TGTGCCAGCAAAAGGGGTGAGAACACTGAAGCTTTCTTT TRBJ1-1 TRBV6-5 . .
CASRGWDRTNEKLFF TGTGCCAGCAGGGGTTGGGACAGAACTAATGAAAAACTGTTTTTT TRBJ1-4 TRBV5-4 . TRBD1
CASSDPRGETQYF TGTGCCAGCAGTGATCCCAGAGGGGAGACCCAGTACTTC TRBJ2-5 TRBV2 . .
CASRLTQANTEAFF TGCGCCAGCAGATTAACGCAGGCGAACACTGAAGCTTTCTTT TRBJ1-1 TRBV5-1 . .
CASRSLGVTGELFF TGCGCCAGCAGATCGTTAGGAGTCACCGGGGAGCTGTTTTTT TRBJ2-2 TRBV5-1 . .
CAIKGGEGVKRLPNEQFF TGTGCCATCAAAGGGGGCGAAGGGGTTAAACGTCTCCCGAATGAGCAGTTCTTC TRBJ2-1 TRBV10-3 . TRBD1
CASSEAPLSNQPQHF TGTGCCAGCAGTGAAGCTCCCCTTAGCAATCAGCCCCAGCATTTT TRBJ1-5 TRBV6-1 . .
CASSAEGLGFTGELFF TGTGCCAGTAGTGCCGAGGGACTAGGATTTACCGGGGAGCTGTTTTTT TRBJ2-2 TRBV19 . TRBD2
CASSLQIRDRGFYNEQFF TGTGCCAGCAGCCTTCAAATTAGGGACAGGGGATTCTACAATGAGCAGTTCTTC TRBJ2-1 TRBV13 . TRBD1
CSAYRVFEAFF TGCAGTGCTTACAGGGTATTTGAAGCTTTCTTT TRBJ1-1 TRBV20-1 . .
CASSLGTAKGGELFF TGTGCCAGCAGCCTAGGGACAGCTAAAGGAGGGGAGCTGTTTTTT TRBJ2-2 TRBV7-9 . TRBD1
CATSRDTQGYGYTF TGTGCCACCAGCCGGGACACCCAGGGGTATGGCTACACCTTC TRBJ1-2 TRBV15 . .
CASSDWEGDRAYGYTF TGTGCCAGCAGTGATTGGGAGGGGGACAGGGCTTATGGCTACACCTTC TRBJ1-2 TRBV6-1 few TRBD1
CASSPQVDTQYF TGTGCCAGCAGCCCCCAGGTAGATACGCAGTATTTT TRBJ2-3 TRBV3-1/TRBV3-2 . .
CASSLIGGLAKNTEAFF TGTGCCAGCAGCTTGATAGGGGGATTGGCGAAGAACACTGAAGCTTTCTTT TRBJ1-1 TRBV5-6 . .
CASRISGGTEAFF TGTGCCAGCAGAATCTCAGGGGGAACTGAAGCTTTCTTT TRBJ1-1 TRBV28 once TRBD1
CAWSSKGRGTANYGYTF TGTGCCTGGAGTTCAAAGGGGCGGGGAACAGCTAACTATGGCTACACCTTC TRBJ1-2 TRBV30 once .
CASTTGLDTEAFF TGTGCCAGCACGACAGGGCTGGACACTGAAGCTTTCTTT TRBJ1-1 TRBV18 . TRBD1
CASIEDPGQREAFF TGTGCCAGCATCGAGGACCCGGGACAGAGAGAAGCTTTCTTT TRBJ1-1 TRBV6-4 . TRBD1
CASSFPGTSGQETQYF TGTGCCAGCAGCTTTCCGGGGACTAGCGGACAAGAGACCCAGTACTTC TRBJ2-5 TRBV5-4 . TRBD2
CASAARVGLNNEQFF TGTGCCAGCGCAGCCAGGGTCGGGCTCAACAATGAGCAGTTCTTC TRBJ2-1 TRBV27 . .
CASSVDPGGFTDTQYF TGTGCCAGCAGCGTAGATCCAGGGGGCTTCACAGATACGCAGTATTTT TRBJ2-3 TRBV9 . TRBD1
CASSEGVRGPRDEQFF TGCGCCAGCAGTGAGGGGGTGCGGGGGCCCAGGGATGAGCAGTTCTTC TRBJ2-1 TRBV10-2 . .
CASSYRDRANEQFF TGTGCCAGCAGTTACCGGGACAGGGCCAATGAGCAGTTCTTC TRBJ2-1 TRBV6-6 . TRBD1
CACKDRTNTGELFF TGTGCCTGTAAAGACAGGACGAACACCGGGGAGCTGTTTTTT TRBJ2-2 TRBV30 . .